The 20 T cell receptor beta chains below come from one sample, sequenced in a study of cytomegalovirus exposure and HLA in healthy donors (dated by TCRdb to 2017 to 2019). Library preparation was by the immunoSEQ multiplex PCR assay. A mixture of 60 forward primers for TCR Vbeta segments and 13 reverse primers for TCR Jbeta segments was used in the multiplex PCR. Here the immuneACCESS table is served through TCRdb, limited to in-frame sequences with V and J called. Missing clones are a known gap in these copies; in checked studies unresolved V genes cover under half, and the rest lacks a known reason. Here the sample has roughly 80,000 clones; roughly four fifths occur a single time. 1.5% to 2% of the sample is taken by the ten largest. Sequenced input: PBMCs. The source of these receptors is a woman younger than 45 in good health and CMV-seronegative.

The rearrangement uses TRBV28 and TRBJ2-1; maybe TRBD2 (6 bases). The CDR3 has 15 residues. V lost 4 bases and J 4 bases, leaving 14 bases between the germline ends. Germline CDR1 reads MDHEN; CDR2 reads SYDVKM. The DNA for the CDR3 is TGTGCCAGCAGTTCAGGCGGGGTGAGTTACAATGAGCAGTTCTTC. Protein: CASSSGGVSYNEQFF.

V usage is TRBV6-1 and J usage is TRBJ2-7, with D perhaps matching TRBD2 (5 bases). V lost 11 bases to trimming and J lost 5 bases, with 22 bases between them. This CDR3 is 14 amino acids long. CDR1 and CDR2 (germline): MNHNS, SASEGT. CDR3 sequence reads: CAGGVRSGLHEQYF. The CDR3 DNA reads TGTGCCGGTGGGGTCAGAAGCGGCCTCCACGAGCAGTACTTC.

Regarding this clone: Mismatch with germline at one junction end may stem from a read error. The chain joins TRBV7-7 to TRBJ2-5; TRBD1 agrees at 7 bases. Germline V gene lookup returns CDR1 SSHAT and CDR2 FNYEAQ (reference sequence). There are 14 residues in the CDR3. The CDR3 coding sequence is TGTGCTAGCAGCTATACCAGGGGGCAAGAGACCCAGTACTTC. Protein product: CASSYTRGQETQYF. The full variable domain, in which reference TRBV7-7 and TRBJ2-5 provide the parts outside the CDR3, is GAGVSQSPRYKVTKRGQDVTLRCDPISSHATLYWYQQALGQGPEFLTYFNYEAQPDKSGLPSDRFSAERPEGSISTLTIQRTEQRDSAMYRCASSYTRGQETQYFGPGTRLLVL.

V usage is TRBV7-3 and J usage is TRBJ2-7; TRBD2 agrees at 7 bases. This CDR3 contains 17 residues. The V gene end was trimmed by 5 bases and the J gene end by 7 bases; junction bases not matched to a gene: 20. The germline V gene encodes CDR1 SGHTA and CDR2 FQGTGA. CDR3 coding DNA: TGTGCCAGCAGCGCCGGGGGTGGCGGGAGCCTCGCGGGGGAGCAGTACTTC. Translation: CASSAGGGGSLAGEQYF.

This chain connects TRBV7-2 to TRBJ2-3; perhaps TRBD1 as D (5 bases). V gave up 5 bases and J gave up 2 bases, with 20 bases separating them. CDR1 is SGHTA, CDR2 FQGNSA, per germline. This CDR3 is 17 amino acids long. The CDR3 region has the DNA TGTGCCAGCAGCCCATTTCAGCGACAGCTTTTCACAGATACGCAGTATTTT. It translates to CASSPFQRQLFTDTQYF.

V usage is TRBV9 and J usage is TRBJ2-1, with TRBD2 matching 10 bases. Germline loops: CDR1 SGDLS, CDR2 YYNGEE. V lost 0 bases, J lost 0 bases, and 6 bases stayed unmatched. The CDR3 is made up of 18 amino acids. The CDR3 spells CASSVASGRLSSYNEQFF. In DNA form, the CDR3 reads TGTGCCAGCAGCGTAGCTAGCGGGAGACTCAGCTCCTACAATGAGCAGTTCTTC.

The V and J genes are TRBV2 and TRBJ1-2; D remains unclear. This CDR3 has 12 amino acids. Trimming took off 4 bases at V and 2 bases at J, with 5 bases between the two ends. Germline V lookup: CDR1 SNHLY, CDR2 FYNNEI. CDR3: CASSVVNYGYTF. DNA for the CDR3: TGTGCCAGCAGTGTCGTGAACTATGGCTACACCTTC.

J is TRBJ2-3 and V is TRBV5-1, with 7 positions matching TRBD1. J was trimmed by 3 bases and V by 4 bases; bases with no gene match: 5. This CDR3 has 14 amino acids. Germline V gene data show CDR1 as SGHRS and CDR2 as YFSETQ. CDR3 bases: TGCGCCAGCAGCAATCGACAGGGAACAGATACGCAGTATTTT. Its translation is CASSNRQGTDTQYF.

V gene TRBV4-1 combines with J gene TRBJ1-4; perhaps TRBD1 as D (6 bases). This CDR3 is 16 amino acids long. Germline assignment: CDR1 MGHRA and CDR2 YSYEKL. The germline V and J ends were trimmed by 0 bases and 7 bases, with 15 bases remaining between them. CDR3 amino acids: CASSQDLSGVREKLFF. The CDR3 DNA follows: TGCGCCAGCAGCCAAGATCTATCAGGGGTTCGTGAAAAACTGTTTTTT.

The rearrangement links TRBV7-9 to TRBJ2-1; D is possibly TRBD1 (5 bases). Trimming pared 1 base from V and 5 bases from J, leaving 6 bases between. This CDR3 is 13 amino acids long. Germline CDR1 and CDR2: SEHNR and FQNEAQ (reference sequence). In DNA form, the CDR3 reads TGTGCCAGCAGCTTAGGACAGCACAATGAGCAGTTCTTC. This translates into CASSLGQHNEQFF.

In regard to this clone: An end of the junction differs from the germline gene, which may be a read error. J is TRBJ2-7 and V is TRBV7-9; D is ambiguous. Germline CDR1 reads SEHNR; CDR2 reads FQNEAQ (reference sequence). The CDR3 length is 16 residues. CDR3 sequence reads: CSSRSWASSARNEQYF. The DNA for the CDR3 is TGTTCCAGCAGATCCTGGGCCTCCTCGGCACGCAACGAGCAGTACTTC.

Written as DNA, the CDR3 is TGCGCCAGCAGCCATCCAAGAGCGGGGGAATCTGGCTACACCTTC. Translating it yields CASSHPRAGESGYTF. The V gene is TRBV10-1, the J gene TRBJ1-2; TRBD1 might be the D (5 bases). V lost 6 bases, J lost 7 bases, and 21 bases lay in between. The germline V gene encodes CDR1 WNHNN and CDR2 SYGVQD (reference sequence). This CDR3 spans 15 amino acids.

The CDR3 coding sequence is TGTGCCAGTAGTACTGGCAGGGAATATGGCTACACCTTC. As protein: CASSTGREYGYTF. This chain uses TRBV19 with TRBJ1-2; D perhaps matches TRBD1 (5 bases). This CDR3 region has 13 residues. The ends were cut back, 4 bases at V and 5 bases at J, with 11 bases in the middle. The V gene's germline CDR1 is LNHDA and CDR2 SQIVND (reference sequence). The full variable domain, in which reference TRBV19 and TRBJ1-2 provide the parts outside the CDR3, is DGGITQSPKYLFRKEGQNVTLSCEQNLNHDAMYWYRQDPGQGLRLIYYSQIVNDFQKGDIAEGYSVSREKKESFPLTVTSAQKNPTAFYLCASSTGREYGYTFGSGTRLTVV.

The rearrangement links TRBV5-1 to TRBJ1-1; D gene ambiguous. V dropped 2 bases and J dropped 0 bases, with 8 bases sitting between them. The CDR3 consists of 14 residues. Germline V CDR1 and CDR2: SGHRS, YFSETQ. The CDR3 is CASSFANMNTEAFF. Written as DNA, the CDR3 is TGCGCCAGCAGCTTCGCGAATATGAACACTGAAGCTTTCTTT.

The gene calls are TRBV6-5 and TRBJ2-7; a possible D gene is TRBD2 (5 bases). The germline CDR1 and CDR2 sequences are MNHEY and SVGAGI. Trimming removed 4 bases from V and 1 base from J, with 11 bases in between. CDR3 length: 14 amino acids. The CDR3, as DNA: TGTGCCAGCAGTTCGAGTTGGAGGTCCTACGAGCAGTACTTC. It encodes CASSSSWRSYEQYF.

V usage is TRBV7-3 and J usage is TRBJ2-4; TRBD2 matches 7 bases. Per the germline V gene, CDR1 is SGHTA and CDR2 is FQGTGA. Unmatched junction bases numbered 0, after V lost 0 bases and J lost 7 bases. This CDR3 is built from 13 residues. As DNA, the CDR3 is TGTGCCAGCAGCTTAACGGGGGGGAACATTCAGTACTTC. Its protein product is CASSLTGGNIQYF.

V usage is TRBV4-3 and J usage is TRBJ2-5; D perhaps matches TRBD1 (6 bases). The DNA end lines up better with TRBJ2-7; the J call may be wrong. Germline-derived CDR1 and CDR2 are LGHNA and YSLEER. The CDR3 consists of 15 residues. CDR3 region: CASSQDGRGGYEQYF. CDR3 DNA: TGCGCCAGCAGCCAAGATGGCAGAGGGGGCTACGAGCAGTACTTC.

The chain links TRBV6-1 to TRBJ2-5, with 7 bases aligning to TRBD1. The junction had 3 bases not matched to a gene; V was cut back by 4 bases and J by 1 base. Germline V lookup: CDR1 MNHNS, CDR2 SASEGT. This CDR3 is 14 amino acids long. Written as DNA, the CDR3 is TGTGCCAGCAGTGTAGGACAGGTCCAAGAGACCCAGTACTTC. This sequence encodes CASSVGQVQETQYF.

The chain links TRBV21-1 to TRBJ2-1; no DNA check was done on the table's D call, TRBD2. TRBV21-1 has pseudogene status. The CDR3 is 13 residues long. The CDR3 bases are TGTGCCAGCAGCAGGGACGGGGGTCGGGAGCAGTTCTTC. Translating it yields CASSRDGGREQFF.

J is TRBJ2-3 and V is TRBV5-1; D not resolved. The CDR3 spans 14 residues. V lost 0 bases and J 3 bases, leaving 8 bases between the germline ends. Germline V gene sequence: CDR1 SGHRS, CDR2 YFSETQ. Here the CDR3 reads CASSLEAPTDTQYF. The CDR3 bases are TGCGCCAGCAGCTTGGAAGCGCCAACAGATACGCAGTATTTT.